These 19 T cell receptor beta chains were sequenced from one sample in a study of cytomegalovirus exposure and HLA in healthy donors. The study ran its PCR with 60 Vbeta and 13 Jbeta primers. TCRdb keeps only in-frame clones here, not all; method: immunoSEQ multiplex PCR. Here the sample spans under 200,000 clones, almost 85% being singletons. Sequencing was done on a sample of PBMCs. The receptors here all came from a woman aged 50 to 65 in good health and CMV-seronegative.

This clone appeared a single time. The V and J genes are TRBV2 and TRBJ1-5; TRBD1 matches 10 bases. The CDR3 spans 15 residues. CDR1 SNHLY and CDR2 FYNNEI come from the germline V gene. V was pared by 6 bases and J by 2 bases, with 4 bases of the junction left unmatched. Written as DNA, the CDR3 is TGTGCCAGCAGCCGGGACAGGGGTGGCAATCAGCCCCAGCATTTT. It codes for CASSRDRGGNQPQHF. Full variable domain (rest looked up from reference TRBV2 and TRBJ1-5): EPEVTQTPSHQVTQMGQEVILRCVPISNHLYFYWYRQILGQKVEFLVSFYNNEISEKSEIFDDQFSVERPDGSNFTLKIRSTKLEDSAMYFCASSRDRGGNQPQHFGDGTRLSIL.

This clone has a handful of counts. The chain carries TRBV7-9 and TRBJ1-3; no clear D. Trimming took off 0 bases at V and 3 bases at J, with 6 bases between the two ends. This CDR3 is built from 14 residues. Germline CDR1 SEHNR, CDR2 FQNEAQ (reference sequence). CDR3 in amino acids: CASSLAGVGNTIYF. In nucleotides, the CDR3 is TGTGCCAGCAGCTTAGCAGGAGTTGGAAACACCATATATTTT.

This chain uses TRBV28 with TRBJ1-2, with TRBD1 identical over 7 bases. In germline, CDR1 is MDHEN, CDR2 SYDVKM. The CDR3 has 15 amino acids. After removal of 2 bases from V and 4 bases from J, the junction contained 7 bases not matched to a gene. The CDR3 region has the DNA TGTGCCAGCAGTTTACCTCCCACAGGGGTCTATGGCTACACCTTC. Its translation: CASSLPPTGVYGYTF.

The rearrangement links TRBV4-1 to TRBJ1-2, with 8 nucleotides matching TRBD1. The V segment lost 8 bases and the J segment 3 bases; nucleotides outside the gene matches: 11. The germline V gene has CDR1 MGHRA and CDR2 YSYEKL. The CDR3 extends over 15 amino acids. CDR3 sequence reads: CASGGRQGRDYGYTF. The CDR3 DNA is TGCGCCAGCGGTGGTAGACAGGGGCGAGACTATGGCTACACCTTC.

This clone was counted a single time. The chain carries TRBV6-1 and TRBJ2-2; 8 bases match TRBD2. Unmatched junction bases numbered 12, after V lost 11 bases and J lost 4 bases. The CDR3 is 15 amino acids. Germline V lookup: CDR1 MNHNS, CDR2 SASEGT. CDR3 sequence (DNA): TGTGCCGGTCAACCGGGACTAGTAACCACCGGGGAGCTGTTTTTT. Translation: CAGQPGLVTTGELFF.

This chain uses TRBV28 with TRBJ2-1; the match to TRBD2 covers 11 bases. Germline V CDR1 and CDR2: MDHEN, SYDVKM. Trimming at V came to 5 bases and at J to 3 bases, leaving 6 bases not matched to a gene. This CDR3 region has 16 residues. The CDR3 DNA reads TGTGCCAGCAGTCCCGGACTAGCGGGCCACTACAATGAGCAGTTCTTC. Its translation is CASSPGLAGHYNEQFF.

The rearrangement links TRBV6-6 to TRBJ1-3; 12 nucleotides match TRBD1. V was clipped by 6 bases and J by 0 bases; unmatched bases: 3. From germline, CDR1 is MNHNY and CDR2 SVGAGI (reference sequence). The CDR3 is made up of 16 amino acids. CDR3 sequence (DNA): TGTGCCAGCAGCGGGACAGGGGGCGCCTCTGGAAACACCATATATTTT. Protein sequence: CASSGTGGASGNTIYF.

The rearrangement uses TRBV7-2 and TRBJ2-7, with TRBD2 matching over 9 bases. J was trimmed by 5 bases and V by 3 bases; bases with no gene match: 5. CDR1 and CDR2 from the germline V gene are SGHTA and FQGNSA. The CDR3 is 14 amino acids. DNA of the CDR3: TGTGCCAGCAGCTTTAAAGCGGGAGGTAACGAGCAGTACTTC. This codes for CASSFKAGGNEQYF.

The chain joins TRBV6-1 to TRBJ1-5; a possible D gene is TRBD1 (5 bases). CDR1 is MNHNS, CDR2 SASEGT, per germline. The CDR3 runs 15 residues. The ends were cut back, 6 bases at V and 4 bases at J, with 16 bases in the middle. The CDR3 DNA follows: TGTGCCAGCAGCCGCGCCGTGGGGGGAAATCAGCCCCAGCATTTT. It yields the protein CASSRAVGGNQPQHF.

The chain recombines TRBV7-3 with TRBJ2-6, with D hard to call. Per the germline V gene, CDR1 is SGHTA and CDR2 is FQGTGA. The CDR3 extends over 18 amino acids. V was cut by 1 base and J by 0 bases, with 13 bases left in between. In DNA form, the CDR3 reads TGTGCCAGCAGCTTAAATGCACAGCTGAGCTCTGGGGCCAACGTCCTGACTTTC. Translated, it gives CASSLNAQLSSGANVLTF.

This clone was recorded only once. This chain joins TRBV28 and TRBJ1-2; TRBD1 is a possible D gene (6 bases). Trimming cost V 6 bases and J 4 bases, with 12 bases left between them. The CDR3 length is 13 residues. Germline CDR1 reads MDHEN; CDR2 reads SYDVKM. CDR3 in DNA: TGTGCCAGCAGCCTGACAGGCCGCTATGGCTACACCTTC. Protein: CASSLTGRYGYTF.

This chain links TRBV18 with TRBJ2-3; 10 positions agree with TRBD2. CDR1 is KGHSH and CDR2 is LQKENI in the germline V gene. The CDR3 extends over 14 amino acids. Trimming removed 3 bases from V and 5 bases from J; junction bases left unmatched: 2. DNA of the CDR3: TGTGCCAGCTCACCCCGACTAGCGGGAGATACGCAGTATTTT. Translated, it gives CASSPRLAGDTQYF.

This sequence joins TRBV27 and TRBJ2-7, with D possibly matching TRBD2 (6 bases). The CDR3 contains 15 residues. V was pared by 3 bases and J by 4 bases, with 16 bases between. Germline-derived CDR1 and CDR2 are MNHEY and SMNVEV (reference sequence). The CDR3 here is CASSFAGLDVYEQYF. The DNA for the CDR3 is TGTGCCAGCAGTTTTGCGGGGTTAGATGTGTACGAGCAGTACTTC.

As for this clone: The sample holds other DNA sequences that translate to the same CDR3. The chain uses TRBV27 and TRBJ2-7, with D perhaps matching TRBD2 (6 bases). The CDR3 extends over 11 amino acids. Germline loops: CDR1 MNHEY, CDR2 SMNVEV (reference sequence). Trimming stripped 2 bases from V and 7 bases from J, with 6 bases between. The CDR3 DNA reads as TGTGCCAGCAGTTTAGCGGGAGAGCAGTACTTC. Its translation is CASSLAGEQYF.

This clone was found a few times. This chain connects TRBV5-1 to TRBJ2-1, with D maybe TRBD2 (6 bases). CDR3 length: 13 amino acids. Per the germline V gene, CDR1 is SGHRS and CDR2 is YFSETQ. The V and J ends lost 5 bases and 6 bases respectively, with 12 bases between them. The CDR3 DNA is TGCGCCAGCAGATCCGGGAGCTTCAATGAGCAGTTCTTC. Residues: CASRSGSFNEQFF. The variable domain in full, with the rest retrieved from reference TRBV5-1 and TRBJ2-1, is KAGVTQTPRYLIKTRGQQVTLSCSPISGHRSVSWYQQTPGQGLQFLFEYFSETQRNKGNFPGRFSGRQFSNSRSEMNVSTLELGDSALYLCASRSGSFNEQFFGPGTRLTVL.

A note on this clone: Other nucleotide sequences in the sample specify the same CDR3. V usage is TRBV5-1 and J usage is TRBJ2-7; 7 bases line up with TRBD1. Germline V gene sequence: CDR1 SGHRS, CDR2 YFSETQ. J was trimmed by 3 bases and V by 0 bases; bases with no gene match: 3. The CDR3 length is 14 residues. The CDR3 loop reads CASSLGQGLYEQYF. CDR3 nucleotide sequence: TGCGCCAGCAGCTTGGGACAGGGCCTCTACGAGCAGTACTTC.

The rearrangement joins TRBV29-1 to TRBJ2-1; D is unclear. CDR1 is SQVTM and CDR2 is ANQGSEA in the germline V gene. The V gene lost 5 bases and the J gene lost 4 bases, with 15 bases spanning the gap. There are 14 residues in the CDR3. The DNA of the CDR3 is TGCAGCGTTCGGTCGGCTAGTTCATACAATGAGCAGTTCTTC. Amino acids: CSVRSASSYNEQFF.

The chain joins TRBV19 to TRBJ2-4; TRBD1 matches 11 bases. The trim removed 7 bases at V and 1 base at J, leaving 12 bases unmatched. Per the germline V gene, CDR1 is LNHDA and CDR2 is SQIVND (reference sequence). The CDR3 consists of 18 residues. This CDR3 is CASKIRTGGAMAKNIQYF. In DNA, the CDR3 is TGTGCCAGTAAAATTCGGACAGGGGGCGCGATGGCCAAAAACATTCAGTACTTC.

The CDR3 sequence is CASSRDKSTGNTIYF. DNA of the CDR3: TGCGCCAGCAGCCGCGACAAGTCGACTGGAAACACCATATATTTT. The rearrangement uses TRBV4-3 and TRBJ1-3; D gene unclear. V was cut by 4 bases and J by 2 bases, with 12 bases left in between. CDR1 is LGHNA, CDR2 YSLEER, per germline. The CDR3 is 15 residues long.